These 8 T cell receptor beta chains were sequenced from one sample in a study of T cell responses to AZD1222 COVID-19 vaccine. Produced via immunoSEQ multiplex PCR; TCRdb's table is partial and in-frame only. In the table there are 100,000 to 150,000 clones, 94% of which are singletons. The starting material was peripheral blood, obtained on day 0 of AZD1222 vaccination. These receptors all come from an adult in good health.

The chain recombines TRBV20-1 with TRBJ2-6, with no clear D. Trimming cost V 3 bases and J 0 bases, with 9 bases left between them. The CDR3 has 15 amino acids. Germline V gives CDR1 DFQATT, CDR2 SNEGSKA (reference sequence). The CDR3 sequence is CSASYGYSGANVLTF. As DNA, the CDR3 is TGCAGTGCTAGTTACGGCTACTCTGGGGCCAACGTCCTGACTTTC.

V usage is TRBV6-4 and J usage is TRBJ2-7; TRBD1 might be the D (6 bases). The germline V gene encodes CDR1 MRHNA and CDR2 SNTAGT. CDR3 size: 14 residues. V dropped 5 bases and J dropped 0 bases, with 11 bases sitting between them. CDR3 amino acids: CASSPTDSSYEQYF. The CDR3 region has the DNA TGTGCCAGCAGTCCTACGGACAGCTCCTACGAGCAGTACTTC.

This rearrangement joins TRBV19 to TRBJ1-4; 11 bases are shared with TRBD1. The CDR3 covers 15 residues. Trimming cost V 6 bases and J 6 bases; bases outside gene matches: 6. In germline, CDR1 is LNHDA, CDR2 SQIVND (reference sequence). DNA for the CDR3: TGTGCCAGTAGCCTAAGGACAGGGGGCTATGAAAAACTGTTTTTT. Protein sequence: CASSLRTGGYEKLFF.

The CDR3: CASSSGQAREQYF. In DNA, the CDR3 is TGTGCCAGCAGCTCGGGACAGGCTCGCGAGCAGTACTTC. The chain carries TRBV7-2 and TRBJ2-7, with TRBD1 matching over 8 bases. The CDR3 is 13 residues long. With V trimmed by 4 bases and J by 6 bases, 5 bases remained unmatched. From germline, CDR1 is SGHTA and CDR2 FQGNSA.

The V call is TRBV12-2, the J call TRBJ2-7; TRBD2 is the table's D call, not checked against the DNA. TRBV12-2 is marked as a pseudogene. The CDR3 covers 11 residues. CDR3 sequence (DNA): TGTGCAAGTCCCATCGGGGGTGCGCAGTACTTC. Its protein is CASPIGGAQYF.

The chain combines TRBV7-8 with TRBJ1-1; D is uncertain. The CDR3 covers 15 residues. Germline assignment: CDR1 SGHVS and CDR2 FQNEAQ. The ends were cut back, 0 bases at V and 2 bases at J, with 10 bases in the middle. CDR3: CASSLAYGPNTEAFF. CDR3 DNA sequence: TGTGCCAGCAGCTTAGCGTACGGACCAAACACTGAAGCTTTCTTT.

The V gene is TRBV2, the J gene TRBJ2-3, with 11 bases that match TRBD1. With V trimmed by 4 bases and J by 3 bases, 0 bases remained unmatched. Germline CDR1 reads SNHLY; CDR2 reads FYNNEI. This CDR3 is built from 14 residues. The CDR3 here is CASSGDRGTDTQYF. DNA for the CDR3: TGTGCCAGCAGTGGGGACAGGGGGACAGATACGCAGTATTTT.

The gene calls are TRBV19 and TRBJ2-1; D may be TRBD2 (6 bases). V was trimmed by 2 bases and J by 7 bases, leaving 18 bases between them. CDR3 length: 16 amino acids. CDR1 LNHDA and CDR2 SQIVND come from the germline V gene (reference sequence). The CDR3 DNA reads TGTGCCAGTAGTATACCCCCCGGGCTAGCGAGGAATGAGCAGTTCTTC. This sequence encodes CASSIPPGLARNEQFF.